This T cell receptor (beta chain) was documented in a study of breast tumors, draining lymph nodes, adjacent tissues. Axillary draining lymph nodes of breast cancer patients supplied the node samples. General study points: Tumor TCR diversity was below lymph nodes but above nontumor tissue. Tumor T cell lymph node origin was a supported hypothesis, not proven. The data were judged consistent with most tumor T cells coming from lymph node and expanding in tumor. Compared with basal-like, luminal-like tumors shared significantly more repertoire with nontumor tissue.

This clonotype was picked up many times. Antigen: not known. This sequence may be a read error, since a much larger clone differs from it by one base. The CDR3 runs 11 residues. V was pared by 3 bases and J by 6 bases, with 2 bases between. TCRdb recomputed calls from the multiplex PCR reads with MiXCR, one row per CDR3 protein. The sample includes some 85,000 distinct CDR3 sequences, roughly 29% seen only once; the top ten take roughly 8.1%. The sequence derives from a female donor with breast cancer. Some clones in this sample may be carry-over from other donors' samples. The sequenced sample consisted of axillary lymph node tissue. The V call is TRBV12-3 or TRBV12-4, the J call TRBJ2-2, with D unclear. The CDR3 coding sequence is TGTGCCAGCAGTTTCGCCGGGGAGCTGTTTTTT. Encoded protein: CASSFAGELFF.